One sample yielded the 8 T cell receptor beta chains listed below, sequenced in a study of T cells in Graves' hyperthyroidism and ophthalmopathy. TCR beta CDR3 regions were amplified from RNA. First-round RT-PCR of the TCR CDR3 relied on the HTBI primer set. Using its own MiXCR run on the multiplex PCR reads, TCRdb lists one record per CDR3 protein. The table shows about 680,000 distinct CDR3 sequences, with around a third occurring only once. Material: blood. The receptors originated from a woman between 40 and 55 years old with Graves' hyperthyroidism.

V and J are TRBV6-5 and TRBJ2-5; D possibly corresponds to TRBD1 (5 bases). The V gene lost 8 bases and the J gene lost 5 bases, with 15 bases spanning the gap. CDR1 and CDR2 from the germline V gene are MNHEY and SVGAGI. The CDR3 spans 13 residues. In nucleotides, the CDR3 is TGTGCCAGCGGTTTGGAACAGGTTGAGACCCAGTACTTC. The encoded protein is CASGLEQVETQYF.

Notes on this clonotype: This may arise from a read error, as a much more abundant clone is one base away. The chain recombines TRBV29-1 with TRBJ1-2; D unresolved. The CDR3 totals 10 residues. V was pared by 4 bases and J by 7 bases, with 7 bases between. Germline V gene sequence: CDR1 SQVTM, CDR2 ANQGSEA. CDR3 residues: CSVGRGGYTF. The CDR3 DNA is TGCAGCGTTGGAAGAGGTGGCTACACCTTC.

This clonotype has ten or more counts. CDR3 nucleotides: TGTGCCAGTAGTATCACCACACAGCCCCAGCATTTT. Its protein product is CASSITTQPQHF. The rearrangement joins TRBV19 to TRBJ1-5; D call uncertain. CDR1 and CDR2 (germline): LNHDA, SQIVND (reference sequence). Trimming pared 3 bases from V and 7 bases from J, leaving 7 bases between. The CDR3 totals 12 residues. Full variable domain (outside the CDR3, taken from reference TRBV19 and TRBJ1-5): DGGITQSPKYLFRKEGQNVTLSCEQNLNHDAMYWYRQDPGQGLRLIYYSQIVNDFQKGDIAEGYSVSREKKESFPLTVTSAQKNPTAFYLCASSITTQPQHFGDGTRLSIL.

The chain carries TRBV19 and TRBJ1-1; D is possibly TRBD1 (5 bases). Per germline, CDR1 LNHDA and CDR2 SQIVND (reference sequence). V dropped 8 bases and J dropped 4 bases, with 23 bases sitting between them. The CDR3 length is 16 residues. The CDR3 DNA is TGTGCCAGTCAAGCCCCCGCGGGGCCAAGAGGCACTGAAGCTTTCTTT. This codes for CASQAPAGPRGTEAFF.

The chain uses TRBV6-2 or TRBV6-3 and TRBJ2-7, with D unclear. CDR1 is MNHEY, CDR2 SVGEGT, per germline. Trimming removed 2 bases from V and 4 bases from J, with 9 bases in between. The CDR3 is 13 amino acids. The CDR3 spells CASSYPPSYEQYF. The CDR3 DNA sequence: TGTGCCAGCAGTTACCCCCCGTCTTACGAGCAGTACTTC.

This clonotype was detected a few times. This chain uses TRBV12-3 or TRBV12-4 with TRBJ1-4, with D perhaps matching TRBD1 (5 bases). V lost 6 bases, J lost 5 bases, and 16 bases lay in between. The CDR3 consists of 15 residues. CDR3 bases: TGTGCCAGCAGCTGGGGCGGGGGGGAAAATGAAAAACTGTTTTTT. It codes for CASSWGGGENEKLFF.

This clonotype was picked up many times. V gene TRBV12-3 or TRBV12-4 combines with J gene TRBJ2-7; no clear D. V was clipped by 1 base and J by 8 bases, with 12 bases between them. This CDR3 is 13 amino acids long. The CDR3 nucleotides read TGTGCCAGCAGTTTAGTCAGGCTGCCCAAGCAGTACTTC. Translated, it gives CASSLVRLPKQYF.

Worth noting for this clonotype: A much more abundant neighbour one base away suggests this may be a read error. The chain carries TRBV20-1 and TRBJ1-6; D might be TRBD1 (5 bases). The CDR3 sequence is 16 residues long. Germline CDR1 is DFQATT and CDR2 is SNEGSKA (reference sequence). V lost 3 bases and J 2 bases, leaving 14 bases between the germline ends. The CDR3 protein is CSASLGGGAYNSPLHF. The CDR3 nucleotides are TGCAGTGCTAGTCTTGGCGGAGGGGCCTATAATTCACCCCTCCACTTT.